This T cell receptor beta chain emerged from a study of blood T cell repertoires in COVID-19. For the study at large: Sites in the United States, Italy and Spain provided acute and convalescent COVID-19 samples. The analysed material was cDNA or gDNA that came from T cells, B-cell-depleted T cells, or PBMCs.

Produced via immunoSEQ multiplex PCR; TCRdb's table is partial and in-frame only. The repertoire holds roughly 400,000 clones, roughly nine tenths seen once, with 0.7% to 0.95% in the top ten. Those who participated ranged in age from roughly 18 to 90 years and resided in approximately 23 US areas. Categorization into cohorts depended on clinical history that participants reported. Germline loops: CDR1 SGHNT, CDR2 YYREEE (reference sequence). The V gene end was trimmed by 5 bases and the J gene end by 4 bases; junction bases not matched to a gene: 6. The CDR3 extends over 14 amino acids. The TCR originated in a woman in her forties who had been exposed to COVID-19. Sequences were obtained from PBMCs or T cells enriched from blood (not recorded which). This chain connects TRBV5-4 to TRBJ1-2, with 9 bases that match TRBD1. The CDR3 DNA sequence: TGTGCCAGCAGACTTACAGGGGGCAGCTATGGCTACACCTTC. It encodes CASRLTGGSYGYTF.